The entry that follows covers one T cell receptor (beta chain) sequence. The antigen remains undetermined. These data originate in a study of T cell responses to AZD1222 COVID-19 vaccine. The CDR3 sequence is 15 residues long. Pooling covered second doses at about 4 or about 12 weeks. General study findings and limits: There were repertoire samples only from the period after the peak T cell response. Spike regions recognized by vaccine-associated CD4 TCRs spanned the protein, led by 160-218 and 743-854.

Generated by immunoSEQ multiplex PCR, the TCRdb table keeps only in-frame clones and is missing some. The sample has just under 75,000 clones, around 80% seen once. This specimen consisted of peripheral blood, obtained 28 days after the second AZD1222 dose. The chain employs TRBV1 and TRBJ2-1. TRBV1 constitutes a pseudogene. The sequence derives from an adult who received the AZD1222 COVID-19 vaccine. The CDR3 protein is CTSSSDREGPDEQFF. The CDR3 nucleotides read TGCACCAGCAGCTCAGACAGGGAGGGACCCGATGAGCAGTTCTTC.